A single sample gave rise to the 10 T cell receptor beta chains below, sequenced in a study of T cell repertoires in cytomegalovirus infection. No antigen is known for these receptors. In TCRdb, the reads were re-called with MiXCR into one record per CDR3 protein. The table includes 95,000 to 120,000 distinct CDR3 sequences, over 25% detected once. The sequenced sample was CD8+ T cells from cultured PBMCs, obtained from culture after CMV antigen stimulation. The receptors here all came from a human donor in good health (CMV status not recorded). Some clones in this sample may be carry-over from other donors' samples.

The chain has TRBV7-9 and TRBJ2-1; 11 bases line up with TRBD2. The CDR3 runs to 16 residues. Germline CDR1 SEHNR, CDR2 FQNEAQ (reference sequence). J was trimmed by 3 bases and V by 6 bases; bases with no gene match: 7. In DNA form, the CDR3 reads TGTGCCAGCAGTCCCACTAGCGGGGGAGACTACAATGAGCAGTTCTTC. As protein: CASSPTSGGDYNEQFF. Drawing the rest from reference TRBV7-9 and TRBJ2-1, the complete variable domain is DTGVSQNPRHKITKRGQNVTFRCDPISEHNRLYWYRQTLGQGPEFLTYFQNEAQLEKSRLLSDRFSAERPKGSFSTLEIQRTEQGDSAMYLCASSPTSGGDYNEQFFGPGTRLTVL.

The chain joins TRBV6-6 to TRBJ2-7; maybe TRBD1 (5 bases). V lost 5 bases to trimming and J lost 1 base, with 9 bases between them. In germline, CDR1 is MNHNY, CDR2 SVGAGI (reference sequence). The CDR3 is made up of 13 amino acids. CDR3 region: CASSGAGSYEQYF. The CDR3 coding sequence is TGTGCCAGCAGTGGGGCAGGTTCCTACGAGCAGTACTTC.

This chain links TRBV6-1 with TRBJ2-2; D ambiguous. The CDR3 spans 13 residues. CDR1 and CDR2 from the germline V gene are MNHNS and SASEGT. V lost 1 base to trimming and J lost 7 bases, with 7 bases between them. CDR3 nucleotides: TGTGCCAGCAGTGAAGGGCCGCACGGGGAGCTGTTTTTT. Translation gives CASSEGPHGELFF.

This clonotype was observed once. V is TRBV7-9 and J is TRBJ2-5, with TRBD2 as a possible D gene (5 bases). The CDR3 spans 15 residues. V was clipped by 5 bases and J by 5 bases, with 18 bases between them. CDR1 and CDR2 (germline): SEHNR, FQNEAQ (reference sequence). The CDR3 coding sequence is TGTGCCAGCAGCCGGAAGGAGGCGGTCTTGGAGACCCAGTACTTC. It codes for CASSRKEAVLETQYF.

The chain links TRBV7-8 to TRBJ2-1, with a possible D match to TRBD2 (6 bases). With 2 bases removed from V and 7 bases from J, the gap between germline ends came to 24 bases. The CDR3 spans 18 residues. CDR1 and CDR2 from the germline V gene are SGHVS and FQNEAQ. The DNA of the CDR3 is TGTGCCAGCAGCTTATTCTCGAAACTAGCCGACATTAGTAATGAGCAGTTCTTC. Protein sequence: CASSLFSKLADISNEQFF. The full variable domain, its missing parts supplied by reference TRBV7-8 and TRBJ2-1, is GAGVSQSPRYKVAKRGQDVALRCDPISGHVSLFWYQQALGQGPEFLTYFQNEAQLDKSGLPSDRFFAERPEGSVSTLKIQRTQQEDSAVYLCASSLFSKLADISNEQFFGPGTRLTVL.

This clonotype appeared a few times. The rearrangement links TRBV12-3 or TRBV12-4 to TRBJ2-7; D gene ambiguous. V was pared by 3 bases and J by 2 bases, with 8 bases between. The CDR3 is 13 residues long. In DNA, the CDR3 is TGTGCCAGCAGTTTTGGGCCGGCCTACGAGCAGTACTTC. Translated, it gives CASSFGPAYEQYF.

Ten or more counts support this clonotype. J is TRBJ1-1 and V is TRBV6-1, with D unresolved. This CDR3 comprises 16 residues. Trimming removed 0 bases from V and 0 bases from J, with 11 bases in between. Germline-derived CDR1 and CDR2 are MNHNS and SASEGT. The CDR3 protein is CASSEAVEGLNTEAFF. The CDR3, as DNA: TGTGCCAGCAGTGAAGCGGTGGAGGGTTTGAACACTGAAGCTTTCTTT.

Only a few counts were recorded for this clonotype. V is TRBV4-1 and J is TRBJ1-1; D gene ambiguous. The length of the CDR3 is 14 residues. The germline CDR1 and CDR2 sequences are MGHRA and YSYEKL. V shed 3 bases and J shed 1 base, with 9 bases lying between them. CDR3 residues: CASSHGLSNTEAFF. The CDR3 DNA sequence: TGCGCCAGCAGCCACGGACTGTCGAACACTGAAGCTTTCTTT.

In its sample, this clonotype was seen a few times. V and J are TRBV2 and TRBJ1-1, with D unresolved. V shed 5 bases and J shed 10 bases, with 23 bases lying between them. This CDR3 contains 15 residues. Looked up from germline, CDR1 is SNHLY and CDR2 is FYNNEI. DNA of the CDR3: TGTGCCAGCAGTTTAGGGAATGGTGCCGGCTATGGAGCTTTCTTT. Translating gives CASSLGNGAGYGAFF.

This clonotype was detected ten times or more. The chain has TRBV12-3 or TRBV12-4 and TRBJ2-3; D not resolved. The V end lost 2 bases, the J end lost 6 bases, and 15 bases lay between the germline ends. The CDR3 is 15 amino acids. The CDR3 is CASSLSSDPHDTQYF. The CDR3, as DNA: TGTGCCAGCAGTTTAAGTTCGGACCCCCATGATACGCAGTATTTT.